These T cell receptor beta chains were read from a single sample in a study of OX40 agonist ivuxolimab in advanced cancers. Assay used: immunoSEQ multiplex PCR; TCRdb lists only in-frame clones, some missing. The sample carries approximately 18,000 clones, roughly 80% recorded once. Specimen: CD4+ or CD8+ T cells sorted from blood, collected in a trial of the OX40 agonist ivuxolimab. The receptors come from an adult with an advanced solid tumor such as melanoma, head and neck, liver or kidney cancer. The conserved cysteine and the conserved F or W are not part of the CDR3 here. The order of the fields is V gene, J gene, CDR3 protein.

V: TRBV29-1; J: TRBJ1-2; CDR3: SVEDRRGVNYGYT
V: TRBV29-1; J: TRBJ2-4; CDR3: SVWTGQGNIQY
V: TRBV7-9; J: TRBJ1-2; CDR3: ASSTNGAFNYGYT
V: TRBV19; J: NA; CDR3: ASSIGTGSSLEQY
V: TRBV11-2; J: TRBJ1-2; CDR3: ASSIPGENYGYT
V: TRBV5-1; J: TRBJ2-1; CDR3: ASSLIAGANEQF
V: TRBV28; J: TRBJ1-1; CDR3: ASSPRLTGNTEAF
V: TRBV9; J: TRBJ2-2; CDR3: ASKPDPAGSTGELF
V: TRBV5-5; J: TRBJ1-1; CDR3: ASSTQGDTEAF
V: TRBV11-2; J: TRBJ2-2; CDR3: ASSARLGVDTGELF
V: TRBV19; J: TRBJ2-7; CDR3: ASASVSPYEQY
V: TRBV7-3; J: TRBJ1-2; CDR3: ASSYTGGAGYGYT
V: TRBV9; J: TRBJ2-1; CDR3: ASSTWGVGEQF
V: TRBV5-1; J: TRBJ2-1; CDR3: ASSLEQIRVSYNEQF
V: TRBV5-6; J: TRBJ1-3; CDR3: ASSPGPGNTIY
V: TRBV18; J: TRBJ1-5; CDR3: ASGSNQPQH
V: TRBV5-6; J: TRBJ1-1; CDR3: ASSLSSRTGYGRTEAF
V: TRBV27; J: TRBJ2-7; CDR3: ASSPQFSRHYEQY
V: TRBV21-1; J: TRBJ2-3; CDR3: ASSKAERDTDTQY
V: TRBV27; J: TRBJ2-2; CDR3: ASSFTGTGELF
V: TRBV7-2; J: TRBJ2-1; CDR3: ASSLGGYEQF
V: TRBV4-2; J: TRBJ2-7; CDR3: ASSPQGQTAYEQY
V: TRBV27; J: TRBJ2-7; CDR3: ASSLQGSPYEQY
V: TRBV6-1; J: TRBJ1-6; CDR3: ASSTGTVVYSPLH
V: TRBV28; J: TRBJ2-7; CDR3: ASSRAGDHSYEQY
V: TRBV4-1; J: TRBJ2-5; CDR3: ASSQQGAQETQY
V: TRBV6-4; J: TRBJ2-3; CDR3: ASSDSDTDTQY
V: TRBV30; J: TRBJ2-2; CDR3: AWAGLRELTGELF
V: TRBV2; J: TRBJ1-4; CDR3: ASSRPGSKPSEDEKLF
V: TRBV6-5; J: TRBJ1-6; CDR3: ASRRTGDNSPLH
V: TRBV6-4; J: TRBJ2-7; CDR3: ASAPAGGLEQY
V: TRBV30; J: TRBJ2-5; CDR3: AWAPGSLQETQY
V: TRBV13; J: TRBJ2-7; CDR3: ASSALTPYEQY
V: TRBV9; J: TRBJ1-4; CDR3: ASSGTGEGEKLF
V: TRBV7-8; J: TRBJ2-6; CDR3: ASSITGANVLT
V: TRBV28; J: TRBJ1-5; CDR3: ASSLSQLNQPQH
V: TRBV6-5; J: TRBJ2-2; CDR3: ASSFSGSNRGELF